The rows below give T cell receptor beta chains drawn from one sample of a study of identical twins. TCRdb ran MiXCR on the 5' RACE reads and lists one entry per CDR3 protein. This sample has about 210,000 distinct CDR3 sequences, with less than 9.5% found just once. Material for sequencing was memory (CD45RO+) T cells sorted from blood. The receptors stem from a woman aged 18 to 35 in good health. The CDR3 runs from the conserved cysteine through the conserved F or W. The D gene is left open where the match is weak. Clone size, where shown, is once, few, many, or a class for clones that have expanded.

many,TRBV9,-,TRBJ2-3,TGTGCCAGCAGCACCTACCGGGAACCTCGGAAGGATACGCAGTATTTT,CASSTYREPRKDTQYF
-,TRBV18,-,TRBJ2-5,TGTGCCAGCTCCGGCAGCCAAGAGACCCAGTACTTC,CASSGSQETQYF
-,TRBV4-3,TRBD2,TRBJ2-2,TGCGCCAGCAGCCGCATGGCAATGGGGGGGGACACCGGGGAGCTGTTTTTT,CASSRMAMGGDTGELFF
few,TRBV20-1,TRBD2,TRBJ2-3,TGCAGTGCTAGAGCCCTACTAGCGGGAGAGGCAGATACGCAGTATTTT,CSARALLAGEADTQYF
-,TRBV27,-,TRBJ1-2,TGTGCCAGCAGCTCCTCGGCGGGGAGGCAAGGCTACACCTTC,CASSSSAGRQGYTF
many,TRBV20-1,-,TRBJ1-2,TGCAGTGCTAGAAGTCCCTTAAGGGATGGCTACACCTTC,CSARSPLRDGYTF
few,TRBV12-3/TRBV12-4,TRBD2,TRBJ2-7,TGTGCCAGCAGTTTCGGGGGGAACTACGAGCAGTACTTC,CASSFGGNYEQYF
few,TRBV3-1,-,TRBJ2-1,TGTGCCAGCAGCCCCCGACGGGACTCAAACAATGAGCAGTTCTTC,CASSPRRDSNNEQFF
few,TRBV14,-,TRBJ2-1,TGTGCCAGCAGCCCCCTCGGAGGGTTAGGGAATGAGCAGTTCTTC,CASSPLGGLGNEQFF
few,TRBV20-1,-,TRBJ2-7,TGCAGTGCTAGAGAGGGCGGCAGATCCTACGAGCAGTACTTC,CSAREGGRSYEQYF
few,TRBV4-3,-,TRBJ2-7,TGCGCCAGCAGTGGAGGGGCAGTAGAACCCTACGAGCAGTACTTC,CASSGGAVEPYEQYF
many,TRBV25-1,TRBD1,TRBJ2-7,TGTGCCAGCAGTTGGACAGGCTACGAGCAGTACTTC,CASSWTGYEQYF
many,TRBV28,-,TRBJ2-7,TGTGCCAGCAGTTTACCGGGGAACTACGAGCAGTACTTC,CASSLPGNYEQYF
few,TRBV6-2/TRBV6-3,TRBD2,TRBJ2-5,TGTGCCAGCAGTCGACTAGCGGGAGTTGCTGAGACCCAGTACTTC,CASSRLAGVAETQYF
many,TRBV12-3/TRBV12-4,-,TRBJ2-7,TGTGCCAGCAGTCCCCAAGGCTTGTCCTACGAGCAGTACTTC,CASSPQGLSYEQYF
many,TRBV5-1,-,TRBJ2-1,TGCGCCAGCAGCTTGGGGGACCGTTACAATGAGCAGTTCTTC,CASSLGDRYNEQFF
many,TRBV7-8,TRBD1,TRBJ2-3,TGTGCCAGCAGCGCCCGGACAGGGGCAGATACGCAGTATTTT,CASSARTGADTQYF
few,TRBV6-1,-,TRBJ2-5,TGTGCCAGCAACTTCGAATCTGGGCAAGAGACCCAGTACTTC,CASNFESGQETQYF
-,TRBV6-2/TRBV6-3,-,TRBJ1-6,TGTGCCAGCAGTTTCCTTCCGGGACAAAATTCACCCCTCCACTTT,CASSFLPGQNSPLHF
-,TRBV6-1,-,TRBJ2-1,TGTGCCAGCAGTGAAGTATGGAGAGGTGAGCAGTTCTTC,CASSEVWRGEQFF
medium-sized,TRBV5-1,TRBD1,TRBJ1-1,TGCGCCAGCAGCCGGACAGGGGGCTTCATGAACACTGAAGCTTTCTTT,CASSRTGGFMNTEAFF
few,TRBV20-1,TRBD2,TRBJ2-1,TGCAGTGCAACCTCCGGCGGGGGTACCTACAATGAGCAGTTCTTC,CSATSGGGTYNEQFF
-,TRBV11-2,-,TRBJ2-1,TGTGCCAGCAGCTTCCAAGGGGGGAACAAGTGGTTC,CASSFQGGNKWF
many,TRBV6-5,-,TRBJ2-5,TGTGCCAGCAGTTACCCCGGGACGGCGCGCTTAGAGACCCAGTACTTC,CASSYPGTARLETQYF
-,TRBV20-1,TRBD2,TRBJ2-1,TGCAGTGCTTCTCGACTAGCGGGGGGGCTTAAGCAGTTCTTC,CSASRLAGGLKQFF
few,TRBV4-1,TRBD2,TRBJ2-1,TGCGCCAGCAGCCAAGATCCCGGGACTAGCATCTACAATGAGCAGTTCTTC,CASSQDPGTSIYNEQFF
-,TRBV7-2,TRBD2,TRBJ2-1,TGTGCCAGCAGCTTGCTGACTAGCCGAACTAGGAATGAGCAGTTCTTC,CASSLLTSRTRNEQFF
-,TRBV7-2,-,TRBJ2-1,TGTGCCAGCAGCCTCGTCGTGACGGGGAATGAGCAGTTCTTC,CASSLVVTGNEQFF